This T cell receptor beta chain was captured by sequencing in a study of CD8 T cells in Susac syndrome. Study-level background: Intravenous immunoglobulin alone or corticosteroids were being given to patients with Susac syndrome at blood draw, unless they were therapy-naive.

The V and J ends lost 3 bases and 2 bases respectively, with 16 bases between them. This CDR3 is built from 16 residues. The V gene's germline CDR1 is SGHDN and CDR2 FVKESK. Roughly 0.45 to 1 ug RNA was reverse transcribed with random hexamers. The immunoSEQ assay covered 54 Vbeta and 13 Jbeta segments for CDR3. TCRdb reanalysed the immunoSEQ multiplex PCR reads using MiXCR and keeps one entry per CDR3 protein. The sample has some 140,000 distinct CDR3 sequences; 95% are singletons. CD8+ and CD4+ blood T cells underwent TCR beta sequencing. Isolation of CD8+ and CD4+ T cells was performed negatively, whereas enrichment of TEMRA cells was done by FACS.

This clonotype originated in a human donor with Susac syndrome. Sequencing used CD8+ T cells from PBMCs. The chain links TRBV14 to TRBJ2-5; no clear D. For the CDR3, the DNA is TGTGCCAGCAGCCATAGAACCCAACTTACGCAAGAGACCCAGTACTTC. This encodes CASSHRTQLTQETQYF.